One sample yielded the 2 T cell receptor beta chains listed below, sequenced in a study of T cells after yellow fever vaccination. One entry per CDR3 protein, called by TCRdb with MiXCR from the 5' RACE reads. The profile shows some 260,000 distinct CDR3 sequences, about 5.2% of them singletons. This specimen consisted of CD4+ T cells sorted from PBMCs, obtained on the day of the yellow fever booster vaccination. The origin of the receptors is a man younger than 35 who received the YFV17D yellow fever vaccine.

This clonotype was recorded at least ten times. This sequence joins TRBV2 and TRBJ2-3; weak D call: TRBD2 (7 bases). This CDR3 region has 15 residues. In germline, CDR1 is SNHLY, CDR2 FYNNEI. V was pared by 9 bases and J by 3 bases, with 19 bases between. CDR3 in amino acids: CARRTGGPDTDTQYF. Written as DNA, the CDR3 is TGTGCCAGAAGGACGGGGGGCCCTGATACAGATACGCAGTATTTT.

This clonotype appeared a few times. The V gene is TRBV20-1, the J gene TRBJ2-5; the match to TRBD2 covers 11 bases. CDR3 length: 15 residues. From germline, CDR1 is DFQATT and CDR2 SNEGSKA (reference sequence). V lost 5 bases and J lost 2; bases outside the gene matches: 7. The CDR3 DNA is TGCAGTGCTTTAGATAGCGGGGGGGCGCAAGAGACCCAGTACTTC. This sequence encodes CSALDSGGAQETQYF.